The 12 T cell receptor beta chains listed next were all sequenced from one sample in a study of blood T cell repertoires in COVID-19. Clones were read by immunoSEQ multiplex PCR, and TCRdb kept only the in-frame ones, dropping some. The sample consists of 150,000 to 200,000 clones, 80% of them appearing once. Sequencing was done on a sample of PBMCs or T cells enriched from blood (not recorded which). Receptor source: a man aged 40-55 years who had recovered from COVID-19.

The rearrangement links TRBV14 to TRBJ1-2; TRBD1 agrees at 9 bases. V lost 0 bases and J lost 8; bases outside the gene matches: 7. This CDR3 region has 15 residues. The germline gives CDR1 SGHDN, CDR2 FVKESK. DNA of the CDR3: TGTGCCAGCAGCCAAGATGGAGGGACAGGGTACGGCTACACCTTC. It specifies CASSQDGGTGYGYTF.

The chain combines TRBV5-1 with TRBJ1-1; 7 nucleotides line up with TRBD1. The V segment lost 4 bases and the J segment 7 bases; nucleotides outside the gene matches: 7. The CDR3 sequence is 13 residues long. In germline, CDR1 is SGHRS, CDR2 YFSETQ. The CDR3 loop reads CASSPQGGGEAFF. Here the CDR3 DNA reads TGCGCCAGCAGCCCGCAGGGGGGAGGTGAAGCTTTCTTT.

This clone was counted between two and nine times. The chain carries TRBV7-8 and TRBJ1-2; 9 positions match TRBD1. Germline values: CDR1 SGHVS, CDR2 FQNEAQ. The CDR3 extends over 14 amino acids. J lost 6 bases, V lost 10 bases, and 12 bases had no gene match. The CDR3 DNA reads TGTGCCACGCCAGACAGGGGGAACATCGATGGCTACACCTTC. This encodes CATPDRGNIDGYTF.

This chain uses TRBV6-6 with TRBJ2-3; 9 nucleotides line up with TRBD1. The trim removed 5 bases at V and 1 base at J, leaving 10 bases unmatched. Looked up from germline, CDR1 is MNHNY and CDR2 is SVGAGI (reference sequence). The CDR3 has 17 amino acids. The CDR3 is CASSRTPGQGGTDTQYF. CDR3 sequence (DNA): TGTGCCAGCAGTCGAACCCCGGGACAGGGCGGCACAGATACGCAGTATTTT.

The chain employs TRBV7-3 and TRBJ2-7; D is perhaps TRBD2 (7 bases). Germline V lookup: CDR1 SGHTA, CDR2 FQGTGA. The CDR3 totals 17 residues. V lost 9 bases and J 5 bases, leaving 29 bases between the germline ends. CDR3 in amino acids: CASDHPRRGPSTHEQYV. For the CDR3, the DNA is TGTGCCAGTGACCATCCTCGGCGGGGGCCCTCAACCCACGAGCAGTACGTC.

The rearrangement links TRBV19 to TRBJ1-1; D is uncertain. CDR3 length equals 14 residues. Germline CDR1 reads LNHDA; CDR2 reads SQIVND (reference sequence). V lost 5 bases and J lost 4, with 14 bases in between. For the CDR3, the DNA is TGTGCCAGTAGTGGAGGATCCCGAGCCACTGAAGCTTTCTTT. This gives the protein CASSGGSRATEAFF.

The rearrangement uses TRBV6-5 and TRBJ1-4, with 7 nucleotides matching TRBD1. J was trimmed by 5 bases and V by 8 bases; bases with no gene match: 8. Germline V lookup: CDR1 MNHEY, CDR2 SVGAGI. The CDR3 consists of 14 residues. CDR3 loop: CASYYGTVNEKLFF. CDR3 DNA sequence: TGTGCCAGCTATTACGGGACAGTCAATGAAAAACTGTTTTTT.

A few counts support this clone. This chain joins TRBV19 and TRBJ2-3; 8 bases map to TRBD2. Germline-derived CDR1 and CDR2 are LNHDA and SQIVND (reference sequence). CDR3 length equals 16 residues. The J segment lost 1 base and the V segment lost 6 bases, leaving 9 bases of the junction unmatched. As DNA, the CDR3 is TGTGCCAGTAGAGGGCGGGGGGAAACCGGCACAGATACGCAGTATTTT. It codes for CASRGRGETGTDTQYF.

The chain uses TRBV4-1 and TRBJ1-2; 7 nucleotides align to TRBD1. The V segment lost 1 base and the J segment 0 bases; nucleotides outside the gene matches: 8. Germline CDR1 reads MGHRA; CDR2 reads YSYEKL. The CDR3 is 17 amino acids. CDR3 region: CASSQATGSIANYGYTF. CDR3 DNA sequence: TGCGCCAGCAGCCAAGCGACAGGGTCGATAGCTAACTATGGCTACACCTTC.

This sequence joins TRBV6-5 and TRBJ1-4; D uncertain. V was pared by 6 bases and J by 4 bases, with 15 bases between. Germline CDR1 MNHEY, CDR2 SVGAGI. The CDR3 length is 15 residues. The CDR3 sequence: CASRPLGAGNEKLFF. CDR3 coding DNA: TGTGCCAGCAGACCCTTGGGTGCGGGTAATGAAAAACTGTTTTTT.

This clone has a single count. The chain recombines TRBV5-6 with TRBJ2-7; perhaps TRBD2 as D (7 bases). The CDR3 loop spans 14 amino acids. The V gene's germline CDR1 is SGHDT and CDR2 YYEEEE. V lost 3 bases and J lost 2, with 12 bases in between. The CDR3 protein is CASSSRGGAYEQYV. DNA of the CDR3: TGTGCCAGCAGCTCTAGGGGGGGAGCCTACGAGCAGTACGTC.

V usage is TRBV29-1 and J usage is TRBJ1-2, with D possibly TRBD1 on 6 matching bases. The CDR3 is made up of 12 amino acids. CDR1 and CDR2 (germline): SQVTM, ANQGSEA. V was clipped by 6 bases and J by 7 bases, with 15 bases between them. The CDR3 DNA reads TGCAGCGTCCCAACAGGGAAGGGTGGCTACACCTTC. It encodes CSVPTGKGGYTF. Variable domain in full (rest from reference TRBV29-1 and TRBJ1-2): SAVISQKPSRDICQRGTSLTIQCQVDSQVTMMFWYRQQPGQSLTLIATANQGSEATYESGFVIDKFPISRPNLTFSTLTVSNMSPEDSSIYLCSVPTGKGGYTFGSGTRLTVV.